This TCR beta chain was identified during a study of T cell responses to AZD1222 COVID-19 vaccine. Study conclusions and caveats: A mostly white British donor set with more females was recruited, and clonal diversity was possibly underestimated.

Some clones are missing from TCRdb's copy, which holds only in-frame ones; the method was immunoSEQ multiplex PCR. The profile shows approximately 170,000 clones, around 87% of them singletons. A remark on this clone: Its cognate antigen is unknown.

The length of the CDR3 is 12 residues. Germline V gene lookup returns CDR1 SQVTM and CDR2 ANQGSEA. V was pared by 8 bases and J by 8 bases, with 9 bases of the junction left unmatched. The chain carries TRBV29-1 and TRBJ2-1; 7 bases align to TRBD1. This sequence was found in an adult in good health. Sequences were derived from peripheral blood, sampled on day 0 of AZD1222 vaccination. The CDR3 DNA reads TGCAGCCTTACCGCGACAGGGCATGAGCAGTTCTTC. It specifies CSLTATGHEQFF.